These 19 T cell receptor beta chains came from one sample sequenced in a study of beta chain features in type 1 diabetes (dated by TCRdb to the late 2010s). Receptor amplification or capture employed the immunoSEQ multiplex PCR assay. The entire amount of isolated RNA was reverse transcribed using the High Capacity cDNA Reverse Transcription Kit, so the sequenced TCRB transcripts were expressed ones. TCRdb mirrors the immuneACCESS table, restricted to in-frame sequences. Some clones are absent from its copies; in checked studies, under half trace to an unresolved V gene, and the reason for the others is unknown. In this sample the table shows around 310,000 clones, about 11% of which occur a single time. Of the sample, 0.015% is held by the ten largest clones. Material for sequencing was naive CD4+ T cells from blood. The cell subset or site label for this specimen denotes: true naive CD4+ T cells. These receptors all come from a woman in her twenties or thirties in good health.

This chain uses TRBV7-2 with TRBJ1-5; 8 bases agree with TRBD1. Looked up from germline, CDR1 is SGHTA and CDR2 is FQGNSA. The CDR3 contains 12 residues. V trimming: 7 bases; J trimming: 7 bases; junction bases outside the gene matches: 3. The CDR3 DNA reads TGTGCCAGCAACGACAGGGGACAGCCCCAGCATTTT. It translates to CASNDRGQPQHF.

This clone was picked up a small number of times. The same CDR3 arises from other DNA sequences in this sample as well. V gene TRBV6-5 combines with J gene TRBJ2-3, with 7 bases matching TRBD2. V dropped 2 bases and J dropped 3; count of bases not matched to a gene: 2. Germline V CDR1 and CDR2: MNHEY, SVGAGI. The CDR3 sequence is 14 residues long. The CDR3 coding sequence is TGTGCCAGCAGTTACGGCGGGAGTACAGATACGCAGTATTTT. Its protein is CASSYGGSTDTQYF.

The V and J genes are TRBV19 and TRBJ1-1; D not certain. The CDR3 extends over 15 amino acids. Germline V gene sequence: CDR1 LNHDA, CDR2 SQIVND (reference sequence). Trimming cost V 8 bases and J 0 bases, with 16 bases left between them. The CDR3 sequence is CASSRAGGMNTEAFF. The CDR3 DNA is TGTGCCAGTTCGAGGGCAGGCGGAATGAACACTGAAGCTTTCTTT.

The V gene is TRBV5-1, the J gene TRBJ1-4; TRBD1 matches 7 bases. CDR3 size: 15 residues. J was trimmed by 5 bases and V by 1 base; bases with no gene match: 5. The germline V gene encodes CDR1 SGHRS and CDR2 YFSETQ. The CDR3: CASSLNRGRNEKLFF. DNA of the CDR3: TGCGCCAGCAGCTTGAACAGGGGCCGGAATGAAAAACTGTTTTTT.

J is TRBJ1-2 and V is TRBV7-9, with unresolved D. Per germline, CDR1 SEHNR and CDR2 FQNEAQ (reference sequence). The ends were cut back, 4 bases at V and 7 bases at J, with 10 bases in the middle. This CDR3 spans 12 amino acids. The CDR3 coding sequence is TGTGCCAGCAGCTCTCCCTATGTTGGCTACACCTTC. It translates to CASSSPYVGYTF.

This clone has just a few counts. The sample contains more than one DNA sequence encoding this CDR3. CDR3 amino acids: CASSWDRGYEQYF. The CDR3 nucleotides are TGCGCCAGCAGCTGGGACAGGGGCTACGAGCAGTACTTC. This chain uses TRBV5-1 with TRBJ2-7; 10 bases line up with TRBD1. Losses at the gene ends were 3 bases for V and 3 bases for J; bases not matched to a gene: 0. From germline, CDR1 is SGHRS and CDR2 YFSETQ. The CDR3 sequence is 13 residues long.

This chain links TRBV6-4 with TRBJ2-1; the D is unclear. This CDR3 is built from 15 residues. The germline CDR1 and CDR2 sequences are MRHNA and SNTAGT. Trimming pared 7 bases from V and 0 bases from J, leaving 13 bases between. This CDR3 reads CASTLQLSSYNEQFF. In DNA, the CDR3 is TGTGCCAGCACCCTACAGCTCAGCTCCTACAATGAGCAGTTCTTC.

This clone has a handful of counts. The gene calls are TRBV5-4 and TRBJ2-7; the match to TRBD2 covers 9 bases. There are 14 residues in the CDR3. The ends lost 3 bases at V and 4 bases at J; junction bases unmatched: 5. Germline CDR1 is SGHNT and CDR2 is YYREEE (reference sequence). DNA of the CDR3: TGTGCCAGCAGCTCGACTAGCGGCTCATACGAGCAGTACTTC. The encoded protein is CASSSTSGSYEQYF.

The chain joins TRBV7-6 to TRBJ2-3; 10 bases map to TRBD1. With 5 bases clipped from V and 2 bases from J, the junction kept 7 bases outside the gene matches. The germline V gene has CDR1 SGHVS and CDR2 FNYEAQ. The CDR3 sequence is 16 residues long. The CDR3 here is CASSLDRGLFTDTQYF. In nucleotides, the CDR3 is TGTGCCAGCAGCCTCGACAGGGGGCTCTTCACAGATACGCAGTATTTT.

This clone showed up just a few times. The CDR3 bases are TGTGCCAGCAGCCAAGTTGTTAGCGGGCCAGATACGCAGTATTTT. Protein sequence: CASSQVVSGPDTQYF. The rearrangement joins TRBV4-2 to TRBJ2-3; 7 nucleotides match TRBD2. CDR1 and CDR2 (germline): LGHNA, YNFKEQ. The CDR3 spans 15 residues. Trimming removed 1 base from V and 4 bases from J; junction bases left unmatched: 5.

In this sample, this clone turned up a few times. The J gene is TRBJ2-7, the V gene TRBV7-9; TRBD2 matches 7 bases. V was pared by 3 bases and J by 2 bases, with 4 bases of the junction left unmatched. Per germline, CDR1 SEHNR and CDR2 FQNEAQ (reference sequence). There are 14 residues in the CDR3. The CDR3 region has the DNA TGTGCCAGCAGCTTGGGGGGGGAAACCTACGAGCAGTACTTC. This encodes CASSLGGETYEQYF.

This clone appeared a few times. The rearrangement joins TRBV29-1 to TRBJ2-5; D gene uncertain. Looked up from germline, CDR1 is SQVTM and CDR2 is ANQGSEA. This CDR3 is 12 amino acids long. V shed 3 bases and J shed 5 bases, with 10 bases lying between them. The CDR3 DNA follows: TGCAGCGTTGATTCAGGTGTGGAGACCCAGTACTTC. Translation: CSVDSGVETQYF.

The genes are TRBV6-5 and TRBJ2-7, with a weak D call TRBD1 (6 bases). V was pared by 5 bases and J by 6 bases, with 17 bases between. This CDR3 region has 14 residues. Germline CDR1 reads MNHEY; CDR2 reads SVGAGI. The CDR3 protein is CASSHGQLGSEQYF. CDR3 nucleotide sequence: TGTGCCAGCAGTCACGGACAGCTGGGGAGCGAGCAGTACTTC.

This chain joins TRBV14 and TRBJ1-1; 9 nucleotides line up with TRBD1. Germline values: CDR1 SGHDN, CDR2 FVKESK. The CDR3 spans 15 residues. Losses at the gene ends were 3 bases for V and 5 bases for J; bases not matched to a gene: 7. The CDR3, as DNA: TGTGCCAGCAGCCATCGGACAGGGGCGAAAACTGAAGCTTTCTTT. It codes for CASSHRTGAKTEAFF.

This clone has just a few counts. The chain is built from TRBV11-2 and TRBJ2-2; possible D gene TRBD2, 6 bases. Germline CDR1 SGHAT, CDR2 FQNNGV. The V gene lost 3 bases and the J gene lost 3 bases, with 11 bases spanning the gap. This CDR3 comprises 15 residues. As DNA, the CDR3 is TGTGCCAGCAGCTTGACAACTAGCTACACCGGGGAGCTGTTTTTT. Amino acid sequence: CASSLTTSYTGELFF. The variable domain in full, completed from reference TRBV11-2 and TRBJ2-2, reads EAGVAQSPRYKIIEKRQSVAFWCNPISGHATLYWYQQILGQGPKLLIQFQNNGVVDDSQLPKDRFSAERLKGVDSTLKIQPAKLEDSAVYLCASSLTTSYTGELFFGEGSRLTVL.

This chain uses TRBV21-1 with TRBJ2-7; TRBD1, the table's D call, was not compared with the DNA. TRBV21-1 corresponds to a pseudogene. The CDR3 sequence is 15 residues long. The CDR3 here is CASSKGGGVGYEQYF. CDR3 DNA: TGTGCCAGCAGCAAAGGAGGGGGAGTCGGGTACGAGCAGTACTTC.

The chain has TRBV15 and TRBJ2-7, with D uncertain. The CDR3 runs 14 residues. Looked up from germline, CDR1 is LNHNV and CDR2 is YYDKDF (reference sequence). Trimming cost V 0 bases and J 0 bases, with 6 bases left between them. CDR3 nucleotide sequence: TGTGCCACCAGCAGAGATTGGAGCTCCTACGAGCAGTACTTC. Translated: CATSRDWSSYEQYF.

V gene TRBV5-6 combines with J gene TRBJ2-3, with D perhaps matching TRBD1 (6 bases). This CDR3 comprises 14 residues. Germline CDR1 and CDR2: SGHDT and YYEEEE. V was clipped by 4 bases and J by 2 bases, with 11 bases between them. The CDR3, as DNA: TGTGCCAGCAGCACGCGACAGGCCACAGATACGCAGTATTTT. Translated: CASSTRQATDTQYF.

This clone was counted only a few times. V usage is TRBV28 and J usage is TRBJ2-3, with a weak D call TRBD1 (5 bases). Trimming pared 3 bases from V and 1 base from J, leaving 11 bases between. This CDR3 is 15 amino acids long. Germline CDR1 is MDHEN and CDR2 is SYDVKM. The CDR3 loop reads CASSLAGAGTDTQYF. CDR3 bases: TGTGCCAGCAGTTTGGCTGGGGCTGGCACAGATACGCAGTATTTT.